This TCR beta chain was observed in a study of CD8+CD57+ T cells in acquired aplastic anemia. Across the whole study: The DNA of sorted CD4+ and CD8+ cells averaged 3.2 ug.

This clonotype was counted at least ten times. The antigen remains unidentified. Findings of the study overall: In common between the patients and the controls were twenty-nine CD8+ CDR3 sequences. Patients and healthy controls showed no significant CD8+ Simpson's diversity difference.

Sequencing involved patients with CD8+CD57+ cell expansion previously shown by flow cytometry. No therapy had been given to the patients at the time of blood sampling. The use of genomic DNA as template underpinned the TCR beta VDJ and CDR3 profiling. Via MiXCR, TCRdb re-called the reads, giving one row per CDR3 protein. The sample carries approximately 170,000 distinct CDR3 sequences, approximately 51% recorded once. This sequence was found in a human donor with aplastic anemia. Sequencing was done on a sample of sorted CD4+, CD8+, or CD8+CD57+ T cells (not recorded which) from PBMCs.

CDR3 in amino acids: CASSLEGSGGNTEAFF. As DNA, the CDR3 is TGCGCCAGCAGCTTGGAAGGCTCCGGGGGGAACACTGAAGCTTTCTTT. The chain links TRBV5-1 to TRBJ1-1, with D tentatively TRBD1 (5 bases). This CDR3 contains 16 residues. Deletions cut 0 bases from V and 1 base from J, with 13 bases between. The germline CDR1 and CDR2 sequences are SGHRS and YFSETQ.